The source of this TCR beta chain is a study of T-cell memory formation after mild COVID-19. Germline trimming cut 0 bases from V and 7 bases from J; bases unmatched to any gene: 15. This CDR3 has 18 residues. Germline V lookup: CDR1 SGHRS, CDR2 YFSETQ. This clonotype was observed at least ten times. TCRdb re-analysed the 5' RACE reads in MiXCR, keeping a single row per CDR3 protein. The repertoire holds about 400,000 distinct CDR3 sequences, with 24% as singletons. The sample consisted of PBMCs or a T cell subset sorted from them (not recorded which). The TCR sequence derives from an adult woman who had mild COVID-19 (a few samples of this study predate the infection). Cell type and time point are not known. The V gene is TRBV5-1, the J gene TRBJ2-3, with TRBD1 identical over 9 bases. The CDR3 reads CASSLASGGQGNRYTQYF. The DNA for the CDR3 is TGCGCCAGCAGCTTGGCCTCCGGGGGACAGGGTAATAGGTATACGCAGTATTTT.